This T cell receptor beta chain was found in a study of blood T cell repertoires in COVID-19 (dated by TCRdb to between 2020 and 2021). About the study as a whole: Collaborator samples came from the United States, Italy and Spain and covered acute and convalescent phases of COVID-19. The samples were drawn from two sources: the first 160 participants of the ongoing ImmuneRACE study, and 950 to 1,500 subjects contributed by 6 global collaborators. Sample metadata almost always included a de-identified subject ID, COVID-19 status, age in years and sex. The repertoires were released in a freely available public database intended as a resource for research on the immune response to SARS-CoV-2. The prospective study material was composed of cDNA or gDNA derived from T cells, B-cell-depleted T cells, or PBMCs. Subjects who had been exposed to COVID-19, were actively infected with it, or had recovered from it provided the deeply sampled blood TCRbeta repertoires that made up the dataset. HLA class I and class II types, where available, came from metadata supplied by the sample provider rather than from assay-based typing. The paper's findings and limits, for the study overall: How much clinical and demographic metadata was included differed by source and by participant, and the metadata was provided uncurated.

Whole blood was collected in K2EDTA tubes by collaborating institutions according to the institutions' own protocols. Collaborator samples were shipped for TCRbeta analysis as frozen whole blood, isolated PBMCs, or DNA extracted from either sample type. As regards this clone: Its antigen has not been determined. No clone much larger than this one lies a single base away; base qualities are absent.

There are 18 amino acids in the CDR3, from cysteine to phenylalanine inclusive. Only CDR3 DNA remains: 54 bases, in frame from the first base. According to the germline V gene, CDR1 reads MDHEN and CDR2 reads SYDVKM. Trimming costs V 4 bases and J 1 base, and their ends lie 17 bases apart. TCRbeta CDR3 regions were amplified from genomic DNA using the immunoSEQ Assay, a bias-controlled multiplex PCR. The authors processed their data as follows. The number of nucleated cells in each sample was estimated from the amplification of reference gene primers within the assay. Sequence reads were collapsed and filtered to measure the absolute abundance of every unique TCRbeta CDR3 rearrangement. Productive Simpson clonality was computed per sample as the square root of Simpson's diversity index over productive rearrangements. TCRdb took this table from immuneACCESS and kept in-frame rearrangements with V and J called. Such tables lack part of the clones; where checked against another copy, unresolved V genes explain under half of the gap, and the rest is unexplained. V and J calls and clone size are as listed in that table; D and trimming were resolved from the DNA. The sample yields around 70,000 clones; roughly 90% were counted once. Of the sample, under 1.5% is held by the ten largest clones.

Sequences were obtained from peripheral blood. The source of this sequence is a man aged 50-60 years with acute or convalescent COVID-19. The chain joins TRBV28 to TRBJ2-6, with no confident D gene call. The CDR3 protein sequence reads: CASSSAGGPYSGANVLTF. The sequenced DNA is TGTGCCAGCAGTTCCGCTGGCGGTCCGTATTCTGGGGCCAACGTCCTGACTTTC.